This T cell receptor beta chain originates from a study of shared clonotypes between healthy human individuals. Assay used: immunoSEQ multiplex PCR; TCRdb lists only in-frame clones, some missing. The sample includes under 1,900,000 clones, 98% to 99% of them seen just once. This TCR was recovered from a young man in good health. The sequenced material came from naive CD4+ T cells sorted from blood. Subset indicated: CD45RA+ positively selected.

CDR3 sequence reads: CATSRGTGSSYEQYF. CDR3 coding DNA: TGTGCCACCAGCAGGGGGACGGGGAGCTCCTACGAGCAGTACTTC. The chain recombines TRBV15 with TRBJ2-7; D tentatively reads TRBD1 or TRBD2 (5 bases each). Germline CDR1 and CDR2: LNHNV and YYDKDF (reference sequence). The V gene lost 3 bases and the J gene lost 0 bases, with 12 bases spanning the gap. The length of the CDR3 is 15 residues.